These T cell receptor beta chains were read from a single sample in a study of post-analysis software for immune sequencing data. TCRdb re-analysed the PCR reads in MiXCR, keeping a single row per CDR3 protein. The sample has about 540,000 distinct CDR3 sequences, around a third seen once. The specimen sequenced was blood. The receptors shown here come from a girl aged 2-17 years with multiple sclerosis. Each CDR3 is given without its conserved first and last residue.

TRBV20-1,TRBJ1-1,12,SARWADLDTEAF
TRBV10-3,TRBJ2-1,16,AISDPAGRRSSYNEQF
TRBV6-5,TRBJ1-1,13,ASSGPTGVNTEAF
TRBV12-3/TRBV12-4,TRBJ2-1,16,ASSPHRTGTRSYNEQF
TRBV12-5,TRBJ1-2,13,ASGLGQAPFYGYT
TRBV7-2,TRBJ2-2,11,ASGQGHTGELF
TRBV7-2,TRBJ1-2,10,ASEGVDYGYT
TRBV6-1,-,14,ASSGSLRGVPYEQY
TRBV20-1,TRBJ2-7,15,SARYQRTGGSRGEQY
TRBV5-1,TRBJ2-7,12,ASSTSGTSYEQY
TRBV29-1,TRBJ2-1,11,SVDRRNYNEQF
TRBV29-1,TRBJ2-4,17,SVEDLHAGQGVPKNIQY
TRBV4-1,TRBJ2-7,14,ASSHGTSRLSYEQY
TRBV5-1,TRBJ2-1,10,ASSHLSNEQF
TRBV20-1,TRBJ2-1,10,SARRQYNEQF
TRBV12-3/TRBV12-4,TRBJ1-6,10,ASRDNNSPLH
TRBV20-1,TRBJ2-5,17,SAPRVVGLAGSLQETQY
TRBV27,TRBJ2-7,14,ASSRNRPDGSYEQY
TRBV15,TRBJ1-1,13,ATSVRDNLNTEAF
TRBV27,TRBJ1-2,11,ASSLWAGESYT
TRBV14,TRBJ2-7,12,ASSQGQGAYEQY
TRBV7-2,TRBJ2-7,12,ASSSQGGSYEQY
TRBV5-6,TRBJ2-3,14,ASSVGSGNRPDTQY
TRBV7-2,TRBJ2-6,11,ASSLRGANVLT
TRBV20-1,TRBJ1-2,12,SAPRQLSNYGYT
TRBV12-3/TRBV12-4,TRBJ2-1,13,ASSFRVPTYNEQF
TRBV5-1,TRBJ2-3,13,TSSLEDKLTDTQY
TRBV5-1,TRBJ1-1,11,ASSQDVDAEAF
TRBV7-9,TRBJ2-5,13,ASSVRTGVKETQY
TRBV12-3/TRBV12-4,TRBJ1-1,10,ASSFGATEAF
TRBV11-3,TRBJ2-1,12,ASSRSAPYSEQF
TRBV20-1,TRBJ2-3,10,RAQQGPDTQY
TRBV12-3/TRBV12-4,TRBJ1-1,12,ASSLSRSGTEAF
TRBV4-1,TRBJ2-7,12,ASSAGQGDDEQY
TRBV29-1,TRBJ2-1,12,SAIGQGAENEQF
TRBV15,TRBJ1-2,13,AISRGEGQEAGYT
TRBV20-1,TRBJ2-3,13,SATPGQGGTDTQY
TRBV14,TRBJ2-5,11,ASSQETEGTQY
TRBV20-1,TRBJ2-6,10,SPHSGANVLT
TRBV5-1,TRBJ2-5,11,ASSLGFAETQY
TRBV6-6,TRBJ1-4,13,ASSPFESSDEKLF
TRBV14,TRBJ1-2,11,ASRLQGNYGYT
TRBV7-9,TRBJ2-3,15,ASSRTSGGAGTDTQY
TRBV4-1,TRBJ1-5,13,ASSQEDLSNQPQH
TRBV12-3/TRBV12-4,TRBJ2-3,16,ASSLVPRGQGRMDTQY
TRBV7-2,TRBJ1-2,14,ASSLGGSDRAYGYT
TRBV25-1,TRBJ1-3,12,TSSSRVSGNTIY
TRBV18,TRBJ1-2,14,ASSPPGRAPNYGYT